This entry lists 15 T cell receptor beta chains sequenced from one sample in a study of vaccination and CD4 T cells after COVID-19. The Oncomine TCR Beta short-read assay sequenced DNA from cultured CD4+ T cells. Via MiXCR, TCRdb re-called the PCR reads, giving one row per CDR3 protein. The sample has about 22,000 distinct CDR3 sequences, more than 30% seen once; the top ten hold 30%. Their antigens remain unidentified. Time point here: late sampling 161 to 241 days after vaccination in a few convalescent patients. Treatment reported: 10-day PBMC culture with coronavirus spike peptide pools or control peptides (ViraFEST assay). The sequencing here drew on CD4+ T cells from blood, cultured in vitro, taken about 7 months after SARS-CoV-2 vaccination. All receptors come from a human donor who had recovered from COVID-19.

J is TRBJ2-1 and V is TRBV6-1, with TRBD2 matching over 11 bases. Germline lookup yields CDR1 MNHNS and CDR2 SASEGT. The V gene end was trimmed by 4 bases and the J gene end by 2 bases; junction bases not matched to a gene: 4. CDR3 length: 16 residues. CDR3 amino acids: CASSGISGRAYNEQFF. In DNA form, the CDR3 reads TGTGCCAGCAGTGGTATTAGCGGGAGGGCCTACAATGAGCAGTTCTTC.

This clonotype has just one count. Just one base apart from a much larger clone, this may be a read error. V and J are TRBV7-7 and TRBJ2-5; D is unresolved. The CDR3 runs 15 residues. The V gene's germline CDR1 is SSHAT and CDR2 FNYEAQ (reference sequence). The CDR3 here is CASSPSNDVGETQYF. The CDR3 nucleotides are TGTGCTAGCAGCCCCAGCAATGACGTAGGAGAGACCCAGTACTTC.

The rearrangement joins TRBV6-5 to TRBJ2-1; TRBD2 matches 7 bases. This CDR3 contains 13 residues. V was pared by 2 bases and J by 9 bases, with 4 bases of the junction left unmatched. CDR1 MNHEY and CDR2 SVGAGI come from the germline V gene. The CDR3 sequence is CASSYGREGEQFF. The CDR3, as DNA: TGTGCCAGCAGTTACGGCAGGGAGGGTGAGCAGTTCTTC.

The genes are TRBV19 and TRBJ2-7; perhaps TRBD2 as D (5 bases). The CDR3 is made up of 13 amino acids. Deletions cut 1 base from V and 3 bases from J, with 7 bases between. Germline CDR1 is LNHDA and CDR2 is SQIVND (reference sequence). CDR3 coding DNA: TGTGCCAGTAGTATAGTACGGGACTACGAGCAGTACTTC. The encoded protein is CASSIVRDYEQYF.

The gene calls are TRBV5-1 and TRBJ1-2; TRBD1 aligns across 7 bases. CDR1 SGHRS and CDR2 YFSETQ come from the germline V gene. The CDR3 extends over 13 amino acids. The J segment lost 3 bases and the V segment lost 4 bases, leaving 3 bases of the junction unmatched. Here the CDR3 reads CASSHGTDYGYTF. The CDR3 nucleotides read TGCGCCAGCAGCCACGGGACAGACTATGGCTACACCTTC. Complete variable domain (other parts from reference TRBV5-1 and TRBJ1-2): KAGVTQTPRYLIKTRGQQVTLSCSPISGHRSVSWYQQTPGQGLQFLFEYFSETQRNKGNFPGRFSGRQFSNSRSEMNVSTLELGDSALYLCASSHGTDYGYTFGSGTRLTVV.

This sequence joins TRBV7-6 and TRBJ1-1; D is ambiguous. This CDR3 comprises 14 residues. Germline V lookup: CDR1 SGHVS, CDR2 FNYEAQ. V was cut by 5 bases and J by 3 bases, with 13 bases left in between. The CDR3 coding sequence is TGTGCCAGCAGCACCCCCGGACGGGACACTGAAGCTTTCTTT. Translated: CASSTPGRDTEAFF.

In its sample, this clonotype was seen a few times. CDR3 sequence: CSALLQGAPPDQPQHF. DNA for the CDR3: TGCAGTGCTCTTCTACAGGGGGCGCCTCCCGATCAGCCCCAGCATTTT. The chain links TRBV20-1 to TRBJ1-5; 9 bases line up with TRBD1. V was pared by 5 bases and J by 5 bases, with 13 bases of the junction left unmatched. This CDR3 spans 16 amino acids. CDR1 and CDR2 (germline): DFQATT, SNEGSKA (reference sequence).

The chain joins TRBV11-1 to TRBJ2-1; D not resolved. CDR1 is SGHAT and CDR2 is FQDESV in the germline V gene (reference sequence). CDR3 size: 11 residues. V lost 5 bases and J lost 4, with 3 bases in between. The DNA for the CDR3 is TGTGCCAGCAGCCCTTACAATGAGCAGTTCTTC. Translation: CASSPYNEQFF.

The chain combines TRBV20-1 with TRBJ2-7; 13 bases line up with TRBD2. V trimming: 5 bases; J trimming: 2 bases; junction bases outside the gene matches: 0. In germline, CDR1 is DFQATT, CDR2 SNEGSKA (reference sequence). The CDR3 runs 13 residues. The CDR3 nucleotides are TGCAGTGCTGGGACTAGCGGGACCTACGAGCAGTACTTC. Its protein is CSAGTSGTYEQYF.

The chain combines TRBV6-5 with TRBJ2-2, with D possibly TRBD2 on 5 matching bases. Germline V lookup: CDR1 MNHEY, CDR2 SVGAGI. V lost 0 bases to trimming and J lost 3 bases, with 8 bases between them. CDR3 length equals 15 residues. The CDR3 sequence: CASSYSRGYTGELFF. The DNA of the CDR3 is TGTGCCAGCAGTTACTCGCGAGGGTACACCGGGGAGCTGTTTTTT.

The chain joins TRBV7-8 to TRBJ2-7; D is ambiguous. CDR3 length equals 16 residues. CDR1 SGHVS and CDR2 FQNEAQ come from the germline V gene. With 2 bases removed from V and 2 bases from J, the gap between germline ends came to 16 bases. CDR3 coding DNA: TGTGCCAGCAGCTTATTTGCCACCAGTTCGGCCTACGAGCAGTACTTC. Its protein product is CASSLFATSSAYEQYF.

This chain uses TRBV7-9 with TRBJ1-1; D uncertain. Deletions cut 1 base from V and 4 bases from J, with 10 bases between. Germline loops: CDR1 SEHNR, CDR2 FQNEAQ (reference sequence). There are 14 residues in the CDR3. In DNA form, the CDR3 reads TGTGCCAGCAGCTTAGGAGGGTATGGCACTGAAGCTTTCTTT. This gives the protein CASSLGGYGTEAFF. The full variable domain, in which reference TRBV7-9 and TRBJ1-1 provide the parts outside the CDR3, is DTGVSQNPRHKITKRGQNVTFRCDPISEHNRLYWYRQTLGQGPEFLTYFQNEAQLEKSRLLSDRFSAERPKGSFSTLEIQRTEQGDSAMYLCASSLGGYGTEAFFGQGTRLTVV.

The chain joins TRBV19 to TRBJ2-2, with 9 bases lining up with TRBD2. CDR1 LNHDA and CDR2 SQIVND come from the germline V gene (reference sequence). The CDR3 has 19 amino acids. The J segment lost 2 bases and the V segment lost 4 bases, leaving 14 bases of the junction unmatched. DNA of the CDR3: TGTGCCAGTAGTAGAGCTCGGTCAGGCGGGGGGGGAAACACCGGGGAGCTGTTTTTT. This sequence encodes CASSRARSGGGGNTGELFF.

This clonotype was seen a handful of times. The chain is built from TRBV6-2 or TRBV6-3 and TRBJ2-7; 10 positions match TRBD2. CDR1 is MNHEY, CDR2 SVGEGT, per germline. V was clipped by 5 bases and J by 2 bases; unmatched bases: 3. The CDR3 has 14 amino acids. In nucleotides, the CDR3 is TGTGCCAGCAGTCTAGCGGGAGAGGCCTACGAGCAGTACTTC. Amino acid sequence: CASSLAGEAYEQYF.

As concerns this clonotype: No conserved phenylalanine or tryptophan is present at the end of the CDR3, so a read error is the likely explanation. The chain joins TRBV5-1 to TRBJ1-1; D may be TRBD1 (6 bases). The V gene lost 7 bases and the J gene lost 4 bases, with 14 bases spanning the gap. The CDR3 runs to 13 residues. CDR1 is SGHRS, CDR2 YFSETQ, per germline. This chain's CDR3 is CASAQGSATEAFS. In DNA, the CDR3 is TGCGCCAGCGCACAGGGTTCGGCCACTGAAGCTTTCTCT.